This TCR beta chain was sequenced during a study of blood T cell repertoires in COVID-19. Study summary: Whether acute or convalescent, the COVID-19 samples came from the United States, Italy and Spain. From T cells, B-cell-depleted T cells, or PBMCs came the material, which was cDNA or gDNA.

CDR1 is SGHNT, CDR2 YYREEE, per germline (reference sequence). CDR3 size: 14 residues. The ends were cut back, 6 bases at V and 5 bases at J, with 15 bases in the middle. Method: immunoSEQ multiplex PCR; TCRdb's copy keeps in-frame clones and lacks some. The sample holds more than 60,000 clones, around nine tenths seen once. In its sample, this clone was seen once. Participants' own reports of clinical history determined their cohort assignment. All recovered Cohort 3 donors got two negative PCRs, got clearance, or saw symptom resolution. This chain connects TRBV5-4 to TRBJ2-1; tentatively, D is TRBD2 (6 bases). The TCR was taken from a woman aged 40 to 49 who had recovered from COVID-19. Sequencing was done on a sample of PBMCs or T cells enriched from blood (not recorded which). The DNA for the CDR3 is TGTGCCAGCATGCTGGCGGGGAGACACAATGAGCAGTTCTTC. It yields the protein CASMLAGRHNEQFF.